The text below deals with one T cell receptor beta chain. Which antigen it targets is not known. No base qualities exist here, and no much larger clone lies one base off it. These data belong to a study of PD-1 blockade in classical Hodgkin lymphoma (TCRdb year 2020). Regarding the study in general: Nivolumab dosing was 3 mg/kg intravenously every 2 weeks, continuing until either disease progression or unacceptable toxicity. A peripheral blood immune signature of response to PD-1 blockade in classical Hodgkin lymphoma was defined using TCR beta sequencing and CyTOF. General study outcomes and caveats: Lower diversity was seen in patients whose nivolumab began less than 1 year after ASCT, and these patients were left out of later analyses so that immune reconstitution would not confound the results. The study was limited to a single clinical trial cohort, and causes of repertoire differences, possibly disease activity or prior therapy, remained undefined. CD4+ but not CD8+ TCR diversity rose significantly by C4D1 (p=0.0027 vs p=0.16), most apparent in complete responders (p=0.02). Baseline TCR diversity was reported to be lower in newly diagnosed patients than in healthy donors, and even lower in relapsed/refractory patients. Trial patients with a complete response had baseline diversity similar to that of newly diagnosed patients, while partial responders and progressors had significantly lower diversity.

The CDR3 runs 11 residues from the cysteine to the phenylalanine. The read is trimmed to its CDR3 DNA, 33 bases read in frame from base 1. Trimming at the junction amounts to 0 bases on V and 15 bases on J, and the germline ends lie 9 bases apart. The germline V gene yields SGHDN for CDR1 and FVKESK for CDR2. According to the study, the label for this sample's time point signals: cycle 4 day 1 (C4D1), after around six weeks of nivolumab. Every trial patient had relapsed following autologous stem cell transplantation, and prior brentuximab vedotin exposure was what differed among cohorts A, B and C. The trial cohort was composed of about 58 patients with relapsed/refractory classical Hodgkin lymphoma, for whom complete response, partial response or progressive disease was recorded as best overall response. Single-agent nivolumab was administered to trial patients in the multi-cohort phase II CheckMate 205 trial. An independent review committee assessed best overall response using the 2007 International Working Group response criteria. Trial PBMCs were obtained immediately prior to nivolumab initiation (C1D1) and on therapy at cycle 2 day 1 and cycle 4 day 1. Peripheral blood was collected in 8 mL Vacutainer Cell Preparation Tubes, from which PBMCs were isolated by centrifugation and then cryopreserved.

The Qiagen DNeasy kit was used to extract genomic DNA from unsorted PBMCs and from the negatively selected CD4+ and CD8+ fractions. Amplification of TCR beta CDR3 regions was done by immunoSEQ multiplex PCR with primers that anneal to V and J segments. Amplification bias was minimized using a synthetic immune receptor repertoire, and residual bias was removed computationally after sequencing. The source study handled its data this way. Custom Python scripts were used to quantify repertoire diversity as the Shannon entropy index. The unsorted, CD4+ and CD8+ repertoires were each analyzed separately, with the exception of combined analyses, where CD4+ and CD8+ sequences were merged in silico. Clonal expansion was defined as at least a 2-fold frequency increase after treatment relative to C1D1, with a pseudocount of 0.5 for undetected baseline clones. Singleton clones were defined as clones with 0 or 1 copy at C1D1, and non-singleton clones were defined as clones with 2 or more copies. By matching protein sequences in sorted samples from the same patient, clones expanded in unsorted samples were annotated as CD4+, CD8+ or unknown. Wilcoxon tests on paired samples were used to test changes in diversity from C1D1 to C4D1. TCRdb took over this immuneACCESS table, retaining in-frame rearrangements with V and J assigned. Such tables are incomplete; in checked studies, under half of the missing clones stem from an unresolved V gene, and the remainder is unexplained. The D gene and trimming were derived from the DNA, and the V and J assignments and clone size from that table. The sample profile shows 96,000 or so clones; approximately 94% of them were found once. Jointly, the top ten make up 2% of the sample.

This sample comprised peripheral blood mononuclear cells (PBMCs), obtained before the fourth cycle of nivolumab. The chain uses TRBV14 and TRBJ1-5; the D region possibly corresponds to TRBD1 (5 bases align). This receptor was identified in a human donor with classical Hodgkin lymphoma. At the DNA level, the sequence is TGTGCCAGCAGCCAAGATCAGGGTCCGCATTTT. Its coded protein is CASSQDQGPHF.